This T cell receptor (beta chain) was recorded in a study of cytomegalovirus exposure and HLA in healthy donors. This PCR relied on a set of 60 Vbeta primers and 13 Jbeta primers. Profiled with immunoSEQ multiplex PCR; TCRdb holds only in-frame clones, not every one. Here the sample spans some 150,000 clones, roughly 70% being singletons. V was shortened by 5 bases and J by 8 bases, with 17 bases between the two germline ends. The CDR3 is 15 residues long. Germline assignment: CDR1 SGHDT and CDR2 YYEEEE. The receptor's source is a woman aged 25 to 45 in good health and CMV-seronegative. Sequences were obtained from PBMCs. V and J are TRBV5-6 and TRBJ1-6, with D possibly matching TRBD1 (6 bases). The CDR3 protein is CASSFGTPVDSPLHF. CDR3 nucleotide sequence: TGTGCCAGCAGTTTCGGGACACCCGTCGATTCACCCCTCCACTTT.